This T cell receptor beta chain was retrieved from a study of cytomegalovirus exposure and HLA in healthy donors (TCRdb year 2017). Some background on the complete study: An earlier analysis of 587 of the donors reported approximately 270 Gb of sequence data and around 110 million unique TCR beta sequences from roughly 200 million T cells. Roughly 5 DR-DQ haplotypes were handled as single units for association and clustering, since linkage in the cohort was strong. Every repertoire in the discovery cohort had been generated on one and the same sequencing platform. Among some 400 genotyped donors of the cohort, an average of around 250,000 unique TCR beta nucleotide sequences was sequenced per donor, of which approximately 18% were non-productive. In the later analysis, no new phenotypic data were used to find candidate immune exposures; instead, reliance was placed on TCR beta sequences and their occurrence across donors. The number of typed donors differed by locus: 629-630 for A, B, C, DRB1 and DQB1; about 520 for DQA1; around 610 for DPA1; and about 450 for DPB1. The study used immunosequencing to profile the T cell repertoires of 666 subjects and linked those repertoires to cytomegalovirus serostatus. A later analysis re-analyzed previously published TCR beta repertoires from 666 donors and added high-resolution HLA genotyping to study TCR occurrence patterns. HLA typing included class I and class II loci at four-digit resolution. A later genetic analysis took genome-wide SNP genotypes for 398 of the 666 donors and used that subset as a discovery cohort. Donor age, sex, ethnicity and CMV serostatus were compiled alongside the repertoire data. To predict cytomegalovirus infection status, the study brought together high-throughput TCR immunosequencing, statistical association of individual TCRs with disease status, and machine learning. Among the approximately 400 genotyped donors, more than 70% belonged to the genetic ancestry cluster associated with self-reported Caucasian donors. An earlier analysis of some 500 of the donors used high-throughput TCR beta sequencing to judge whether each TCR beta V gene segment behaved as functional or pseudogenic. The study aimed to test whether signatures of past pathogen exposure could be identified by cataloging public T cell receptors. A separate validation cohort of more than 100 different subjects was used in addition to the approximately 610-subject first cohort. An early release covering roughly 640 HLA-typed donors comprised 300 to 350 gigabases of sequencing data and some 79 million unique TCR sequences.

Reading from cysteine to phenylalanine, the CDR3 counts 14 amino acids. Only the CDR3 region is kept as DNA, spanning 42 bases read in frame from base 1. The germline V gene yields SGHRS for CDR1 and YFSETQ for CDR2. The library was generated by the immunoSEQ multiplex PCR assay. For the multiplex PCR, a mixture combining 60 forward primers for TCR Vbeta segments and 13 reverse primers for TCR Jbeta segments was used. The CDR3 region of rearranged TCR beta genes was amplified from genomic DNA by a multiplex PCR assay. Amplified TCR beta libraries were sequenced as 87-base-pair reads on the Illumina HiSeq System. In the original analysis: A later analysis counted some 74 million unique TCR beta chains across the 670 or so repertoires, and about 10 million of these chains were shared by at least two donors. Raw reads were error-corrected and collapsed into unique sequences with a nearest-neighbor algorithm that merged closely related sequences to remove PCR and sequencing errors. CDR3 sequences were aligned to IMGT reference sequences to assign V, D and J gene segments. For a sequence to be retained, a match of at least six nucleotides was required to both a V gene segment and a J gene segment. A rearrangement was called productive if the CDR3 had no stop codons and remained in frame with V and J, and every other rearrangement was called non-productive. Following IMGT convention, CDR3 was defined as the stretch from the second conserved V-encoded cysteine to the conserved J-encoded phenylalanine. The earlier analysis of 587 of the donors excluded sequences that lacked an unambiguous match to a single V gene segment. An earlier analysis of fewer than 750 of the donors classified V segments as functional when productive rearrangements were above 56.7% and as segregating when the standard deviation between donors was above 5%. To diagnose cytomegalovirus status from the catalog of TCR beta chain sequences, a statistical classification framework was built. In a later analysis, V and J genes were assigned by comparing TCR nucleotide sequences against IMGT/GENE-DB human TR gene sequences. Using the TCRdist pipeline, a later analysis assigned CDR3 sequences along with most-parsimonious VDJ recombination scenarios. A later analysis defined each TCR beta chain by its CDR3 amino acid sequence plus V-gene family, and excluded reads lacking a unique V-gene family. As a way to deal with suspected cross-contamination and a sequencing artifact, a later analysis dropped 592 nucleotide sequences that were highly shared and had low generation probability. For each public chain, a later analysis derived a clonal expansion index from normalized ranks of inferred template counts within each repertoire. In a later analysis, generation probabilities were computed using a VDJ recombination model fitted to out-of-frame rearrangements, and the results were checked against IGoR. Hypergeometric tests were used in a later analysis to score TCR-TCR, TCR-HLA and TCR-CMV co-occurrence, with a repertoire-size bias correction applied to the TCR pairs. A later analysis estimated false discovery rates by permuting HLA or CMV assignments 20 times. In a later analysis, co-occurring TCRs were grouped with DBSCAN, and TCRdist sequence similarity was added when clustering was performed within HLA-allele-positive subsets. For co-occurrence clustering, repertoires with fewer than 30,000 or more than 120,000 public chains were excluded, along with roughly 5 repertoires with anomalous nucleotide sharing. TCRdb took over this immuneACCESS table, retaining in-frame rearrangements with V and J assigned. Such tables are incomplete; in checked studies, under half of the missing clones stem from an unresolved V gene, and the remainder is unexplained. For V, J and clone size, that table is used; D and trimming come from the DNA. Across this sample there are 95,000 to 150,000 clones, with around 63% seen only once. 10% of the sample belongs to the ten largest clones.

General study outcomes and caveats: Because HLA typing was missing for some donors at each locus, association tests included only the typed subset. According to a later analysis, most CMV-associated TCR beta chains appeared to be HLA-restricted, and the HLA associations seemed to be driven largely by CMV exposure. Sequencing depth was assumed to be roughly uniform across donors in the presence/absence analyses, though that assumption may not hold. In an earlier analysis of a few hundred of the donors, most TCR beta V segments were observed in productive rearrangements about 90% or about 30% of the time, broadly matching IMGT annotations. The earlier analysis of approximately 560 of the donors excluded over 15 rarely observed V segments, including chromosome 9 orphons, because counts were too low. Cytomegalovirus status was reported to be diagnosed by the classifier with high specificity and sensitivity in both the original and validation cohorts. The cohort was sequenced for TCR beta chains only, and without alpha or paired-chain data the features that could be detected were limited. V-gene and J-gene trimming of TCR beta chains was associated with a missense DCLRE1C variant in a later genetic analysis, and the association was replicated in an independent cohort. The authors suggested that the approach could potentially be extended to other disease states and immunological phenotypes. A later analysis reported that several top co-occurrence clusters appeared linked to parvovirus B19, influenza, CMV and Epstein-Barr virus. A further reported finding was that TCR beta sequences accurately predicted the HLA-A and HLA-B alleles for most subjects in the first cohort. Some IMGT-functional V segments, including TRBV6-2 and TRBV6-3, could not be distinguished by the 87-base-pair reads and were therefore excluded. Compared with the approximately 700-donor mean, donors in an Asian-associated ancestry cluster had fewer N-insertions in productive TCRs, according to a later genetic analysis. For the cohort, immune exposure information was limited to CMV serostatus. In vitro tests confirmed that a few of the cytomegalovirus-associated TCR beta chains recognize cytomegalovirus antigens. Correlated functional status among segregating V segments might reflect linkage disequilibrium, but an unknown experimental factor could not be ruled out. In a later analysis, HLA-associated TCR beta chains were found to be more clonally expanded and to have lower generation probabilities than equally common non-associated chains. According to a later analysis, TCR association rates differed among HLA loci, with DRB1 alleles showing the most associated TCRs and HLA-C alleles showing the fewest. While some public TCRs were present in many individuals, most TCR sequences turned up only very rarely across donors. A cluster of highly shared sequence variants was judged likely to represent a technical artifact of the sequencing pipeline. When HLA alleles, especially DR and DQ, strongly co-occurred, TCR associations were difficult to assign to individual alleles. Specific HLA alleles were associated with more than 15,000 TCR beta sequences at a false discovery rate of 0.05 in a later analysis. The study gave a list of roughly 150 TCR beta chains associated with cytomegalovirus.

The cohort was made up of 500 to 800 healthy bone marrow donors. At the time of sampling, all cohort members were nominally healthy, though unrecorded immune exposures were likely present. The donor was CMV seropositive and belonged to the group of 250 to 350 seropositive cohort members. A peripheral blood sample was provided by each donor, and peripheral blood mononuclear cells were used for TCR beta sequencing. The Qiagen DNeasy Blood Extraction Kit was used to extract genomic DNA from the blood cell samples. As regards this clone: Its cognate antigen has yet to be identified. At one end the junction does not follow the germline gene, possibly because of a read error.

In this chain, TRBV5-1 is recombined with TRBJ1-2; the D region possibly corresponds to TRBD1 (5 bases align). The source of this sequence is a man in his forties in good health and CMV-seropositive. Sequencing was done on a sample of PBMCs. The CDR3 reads CASNYGQQNYGYAF. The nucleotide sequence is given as TGCGCCAGCAACTATGGACAACAGAACTATGGCTACGCCTTC.